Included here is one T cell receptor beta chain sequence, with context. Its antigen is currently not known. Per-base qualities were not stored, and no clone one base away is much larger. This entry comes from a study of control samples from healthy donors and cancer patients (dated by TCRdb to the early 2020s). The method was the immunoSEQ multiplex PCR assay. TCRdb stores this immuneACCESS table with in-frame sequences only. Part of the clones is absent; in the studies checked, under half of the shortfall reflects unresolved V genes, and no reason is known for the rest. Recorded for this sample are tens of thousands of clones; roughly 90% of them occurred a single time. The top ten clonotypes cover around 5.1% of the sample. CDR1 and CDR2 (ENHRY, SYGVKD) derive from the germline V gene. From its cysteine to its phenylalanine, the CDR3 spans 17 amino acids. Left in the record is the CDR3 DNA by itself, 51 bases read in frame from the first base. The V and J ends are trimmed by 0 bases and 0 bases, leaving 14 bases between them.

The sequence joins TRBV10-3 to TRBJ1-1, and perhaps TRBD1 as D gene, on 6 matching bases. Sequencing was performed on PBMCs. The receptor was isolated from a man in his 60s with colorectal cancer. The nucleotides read TGTGCCATCAGTGAGTCCGCAGGGGAGTTGATGAACACTGAAGCTTTCTTT. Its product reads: CAISESAGELMNTEAFF.